What follows describes a single T cell receptor beta chain. Without prior chemotherapy, radiotherapy or other malignancies, every patient was node-negative by CT and PET/CT. These data belong to a study of prognosis after radiotherapy for stage I lung cancer. By two-round multiplex PCR, the TCR beta CDR3 was amplified from genomic DNA. Specific primers for each TRBV and TRBJ gene were what first-round PCR used. One entry per CDR3 protein, called by TCRdb with MiXCR from the multiplex PCR reads. The table records 26,000 or so distinct CDR3 sequences, about 32% of them present only once. The CDR3 sequence is 15 residues long. Germline assignment: CDR1 MNHNS and CDR2 SASEGT. The V gene lost 7 bases and the J gene lost 3 bases, with 19 bases spanning the gap.

This sequence originates from a donor of 50 years or more with non-small cell lung cancer. The chain links TRBV6-1 to TRBJ2-7, with D tentatively TRBD1 or TRBD2 (5 bases each). Sequencing was performed on PBMCs, taken before or after stereotactic body radiation therapy (not recorded which). The CDR3 DNA sequence: TGTGCCAGCAACTACCGGGACCCGGAGGTCTACGAGCAGTACTTC. This gives the protein CASNYRDPEVYEQYF.